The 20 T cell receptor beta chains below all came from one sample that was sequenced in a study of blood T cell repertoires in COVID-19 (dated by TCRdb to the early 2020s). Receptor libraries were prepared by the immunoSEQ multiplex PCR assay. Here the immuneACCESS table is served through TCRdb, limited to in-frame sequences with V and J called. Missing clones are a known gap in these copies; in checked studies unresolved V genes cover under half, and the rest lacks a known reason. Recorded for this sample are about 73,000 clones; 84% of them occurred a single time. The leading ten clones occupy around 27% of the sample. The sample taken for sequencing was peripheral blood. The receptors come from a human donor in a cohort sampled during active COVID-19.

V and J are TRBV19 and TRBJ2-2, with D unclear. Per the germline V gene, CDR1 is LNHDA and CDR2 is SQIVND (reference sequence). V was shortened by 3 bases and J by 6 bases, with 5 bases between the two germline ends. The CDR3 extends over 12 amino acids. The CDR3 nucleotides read TGTGCCAGTAGTATCGGGTCCGGGGAGCTGTTTTTT. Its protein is CASSIGSGELFF.

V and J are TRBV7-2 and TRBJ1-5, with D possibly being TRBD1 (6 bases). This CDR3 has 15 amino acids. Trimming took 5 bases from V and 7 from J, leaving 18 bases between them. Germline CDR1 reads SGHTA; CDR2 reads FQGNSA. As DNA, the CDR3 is TGTGCCAGCAGCCCCTCGGGGGGGGCACGACAGCCCCAGCATTTT. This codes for CASSPSGGARQPQHF.

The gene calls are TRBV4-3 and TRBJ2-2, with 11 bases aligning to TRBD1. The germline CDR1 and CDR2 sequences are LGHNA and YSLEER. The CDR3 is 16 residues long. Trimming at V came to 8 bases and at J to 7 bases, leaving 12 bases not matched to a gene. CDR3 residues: CASRRGQGAVSGELFF. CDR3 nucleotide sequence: TGCGCCAGCCGACGTGGACAGGGGGCTGTAAGCGGGGAGCTGTTTTTT.

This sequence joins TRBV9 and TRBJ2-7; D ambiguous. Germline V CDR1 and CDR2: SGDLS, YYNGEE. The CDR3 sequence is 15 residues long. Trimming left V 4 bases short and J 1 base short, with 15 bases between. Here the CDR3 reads CASSPTIEASYEQYF. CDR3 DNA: TGTGCCAGCAGCCCTACGATTGAGGCGTCCTACGAGCAGTACTTC.

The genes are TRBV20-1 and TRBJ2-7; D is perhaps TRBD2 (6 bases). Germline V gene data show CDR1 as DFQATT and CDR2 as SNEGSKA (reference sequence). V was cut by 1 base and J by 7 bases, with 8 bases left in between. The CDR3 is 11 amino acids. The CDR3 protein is CSARALAEQYF. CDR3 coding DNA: TGCAGTGCTAGAGCGCTAGCGGAGCAGTACTTC.

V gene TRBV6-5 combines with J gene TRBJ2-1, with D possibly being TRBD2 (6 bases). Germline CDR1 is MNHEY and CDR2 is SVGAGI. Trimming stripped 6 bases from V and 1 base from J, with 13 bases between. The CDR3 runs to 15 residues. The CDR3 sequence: CASREGLNSYNEQFF. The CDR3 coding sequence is TGTGCCAGCAGGGAGGGACTTAATTCCTACAATGAGCAGTTCTTC.

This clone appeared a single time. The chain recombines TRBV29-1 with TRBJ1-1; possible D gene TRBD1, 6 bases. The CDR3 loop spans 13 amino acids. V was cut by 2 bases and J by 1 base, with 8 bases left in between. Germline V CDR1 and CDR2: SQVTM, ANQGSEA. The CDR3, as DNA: TGCAGCGTTGAACGAGGGGGGAACACTGAAGCTTTCTTT. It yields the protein CSVERGGNTEAFF.

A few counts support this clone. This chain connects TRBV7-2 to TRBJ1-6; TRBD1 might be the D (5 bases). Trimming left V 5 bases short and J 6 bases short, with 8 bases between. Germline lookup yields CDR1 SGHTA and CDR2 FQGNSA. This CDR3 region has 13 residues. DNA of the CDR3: TGTGCCAGCAGCATGGGACTTAATTCACCCCTCCACTTT. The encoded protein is CASSMGLNSPLHF. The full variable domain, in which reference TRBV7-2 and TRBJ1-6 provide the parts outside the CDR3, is GAGVSQSPSNKVTEKGKDVELRCDPISGHTALYWYRQSLGQGLEFLIYFQGNSAPDKSGLPSDRFSAERTGGSVSTLTIQRTQQEDSAVYLCASSMGLNSPLHFGNGTRLTVT.

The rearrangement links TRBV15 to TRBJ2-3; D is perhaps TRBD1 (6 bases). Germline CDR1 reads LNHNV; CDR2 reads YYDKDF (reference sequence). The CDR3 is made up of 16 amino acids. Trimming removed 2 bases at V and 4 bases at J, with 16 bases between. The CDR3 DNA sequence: TGTGCCACCAGCAGATTCAGGGGAGTCAGCCCAGATACGCAGTATTTT. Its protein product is CATSRFRGVSPDTQYF.

In nucleotides, the CDR3 is TGTGCCAGCAGCTCTCAGGACAGCAATTACGAGCAGTACTTC. It encodes CASSSQDSNYEQYF. V is TRBV7-9 and J is TRBJ2-7, with D possibly TRBD1 on 6 matching bases. The V gene's germline CDR1 is SEHNR and CDR2 FQNEAQ (reference sequence). The CDR3 is made up of 14 amino acids. V was shortened by 4 bases and J by 4 bases, with 14 bases between the two germline ends. Filled out from reference TRBV7-9 and TRBJ2-7, the complete variable domain reads DTGVSQNPRHKITKRGQNVTFRCDPISEHNRLYWYRQTLGQGPEFLTYFQNEAQLEKSRLLSDRFSAERPKGSFSTLEIQRTEQGDSAMYLCASSSQDSNYEQYFGPGTRLTVT.

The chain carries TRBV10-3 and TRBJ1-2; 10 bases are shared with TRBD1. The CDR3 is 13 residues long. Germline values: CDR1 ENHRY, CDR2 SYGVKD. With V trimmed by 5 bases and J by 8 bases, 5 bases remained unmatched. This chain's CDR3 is CAISLGQGNGYTF. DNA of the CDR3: TGTGCCATCAGTTTGGGACAGGGGAACGGCTACACCTTC.

In nucleotides, the CDR3 is TGCGCCAGCAGCCAAGAACACTGGAAACAGACCTACACCGGGGAGCTGTTTTTT. It yields the protein CASSQEHWKQTYTGELFF. This chain links TRBV4-3 with TRBJ2-2; D remains ambiguous. The CDR3 sequence is 18 residues long. V lost 0 bases, J lost 3 bases, and 17 bases lay in between. In germline, CDR1 is LGHNA, CDR2 YSLEER.

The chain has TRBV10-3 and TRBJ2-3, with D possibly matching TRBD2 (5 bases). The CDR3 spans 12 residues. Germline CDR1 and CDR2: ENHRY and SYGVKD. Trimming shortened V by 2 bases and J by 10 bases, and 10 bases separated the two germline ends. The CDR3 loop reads CAISEQTGAQYF. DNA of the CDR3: TGTGCCATCAGTGAGCAAACCGGGGCGCAGTATTTT.

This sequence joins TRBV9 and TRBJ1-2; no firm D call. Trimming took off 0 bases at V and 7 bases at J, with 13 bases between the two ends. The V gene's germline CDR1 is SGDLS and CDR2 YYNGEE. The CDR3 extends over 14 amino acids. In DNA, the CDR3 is TGTGCCAGCAGCGTAGAGGTGGGAGGTGGTGGCTACACCTTC. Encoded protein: CASSVEVGGGGYTF.

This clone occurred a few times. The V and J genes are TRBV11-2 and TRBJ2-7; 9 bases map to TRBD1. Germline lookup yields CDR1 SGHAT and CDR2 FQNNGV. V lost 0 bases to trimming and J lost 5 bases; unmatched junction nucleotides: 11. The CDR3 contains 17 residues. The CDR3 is CASSLDPPGQGRNEQYF. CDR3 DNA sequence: TGTGCCAGCAGCTTAGACCCGCCGGGACAGGGTCGGAACGAGCAGTACTTC. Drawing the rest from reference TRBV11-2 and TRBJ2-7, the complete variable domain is EAGVAQSPRYKIIEKRQSVAFWCNPISGHATLYWYQQILGQGPKLLIQFQNNGVVDDSQLPKDRFSAERLKGVDSTLKIQPAKLEDSAVYLCASSLDPPGQGRNEQYFGPGTRLTVT.

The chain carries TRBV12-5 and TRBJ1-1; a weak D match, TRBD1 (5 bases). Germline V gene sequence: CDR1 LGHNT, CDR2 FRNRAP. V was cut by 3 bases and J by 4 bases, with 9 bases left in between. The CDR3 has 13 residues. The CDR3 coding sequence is TGTGCTAGTGGTTTAGGGGACTTCACTGAAGCTTTCTTT. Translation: CASGLGDFTEAFF.

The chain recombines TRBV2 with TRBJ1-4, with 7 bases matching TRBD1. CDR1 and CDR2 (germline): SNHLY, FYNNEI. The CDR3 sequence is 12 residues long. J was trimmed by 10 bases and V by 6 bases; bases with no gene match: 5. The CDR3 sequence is CASRGTVGKLFF. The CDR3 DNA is TGTGCCAGCAGGGGGACAGTTGGAAAACTGTTTTTT.

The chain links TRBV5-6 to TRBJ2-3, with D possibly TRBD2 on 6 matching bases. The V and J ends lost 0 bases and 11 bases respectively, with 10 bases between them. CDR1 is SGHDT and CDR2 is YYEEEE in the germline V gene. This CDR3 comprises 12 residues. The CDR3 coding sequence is TGTGCCAGCAGCTTGGTAGCCGGGGGGCAGTATTTT. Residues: CASSLVAGGQYF. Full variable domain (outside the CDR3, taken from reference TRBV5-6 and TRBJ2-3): DAGVTQSPTHLIKTRGQQVTLRCSPKSGHDTVSWYQQALGQGPQFIFQYYEEEERQRGNFPDRFSGHQFPNYSSELNVNALLLGDSALYLCASSLVAGGQYFGPGTRLTVL.

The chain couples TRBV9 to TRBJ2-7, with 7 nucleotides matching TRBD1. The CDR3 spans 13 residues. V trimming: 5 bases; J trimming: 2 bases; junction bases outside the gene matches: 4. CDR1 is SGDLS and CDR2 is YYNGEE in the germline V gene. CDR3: CASSGQGAYEQYF. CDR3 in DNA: TGTGCCAGCAGTGGGCAGGGGGCCTACGAGCAGTACTTC. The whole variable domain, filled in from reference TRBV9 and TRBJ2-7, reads DSGVTQTPKHLITATGQRVTLRCSPRSGDLSVYWYQQSLDQGLQFLIQYYNGEERAKGNILERFSAQQFPDLHSELNLSSLELGDSALYFCASSGQGAYEQYFGPGTRLTVT.

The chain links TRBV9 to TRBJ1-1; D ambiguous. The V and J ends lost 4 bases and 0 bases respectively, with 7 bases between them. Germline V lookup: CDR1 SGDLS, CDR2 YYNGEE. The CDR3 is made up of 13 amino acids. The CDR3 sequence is CASSYTVNTEAFF. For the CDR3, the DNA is TGTGCCAGCAGCTATACAGTGAACACTGAAGCTTTCTTT. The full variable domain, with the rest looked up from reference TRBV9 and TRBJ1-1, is DSGVTQTPKHLITATGQRVTLRCSPRSGDLSVYWYQQSLDQGLQFLIQYYNGEERAKGNILERFSAQQFPDLHSELNLSSLELGDSALYFCASSYTVNTEAFFGQGTRLTVV.